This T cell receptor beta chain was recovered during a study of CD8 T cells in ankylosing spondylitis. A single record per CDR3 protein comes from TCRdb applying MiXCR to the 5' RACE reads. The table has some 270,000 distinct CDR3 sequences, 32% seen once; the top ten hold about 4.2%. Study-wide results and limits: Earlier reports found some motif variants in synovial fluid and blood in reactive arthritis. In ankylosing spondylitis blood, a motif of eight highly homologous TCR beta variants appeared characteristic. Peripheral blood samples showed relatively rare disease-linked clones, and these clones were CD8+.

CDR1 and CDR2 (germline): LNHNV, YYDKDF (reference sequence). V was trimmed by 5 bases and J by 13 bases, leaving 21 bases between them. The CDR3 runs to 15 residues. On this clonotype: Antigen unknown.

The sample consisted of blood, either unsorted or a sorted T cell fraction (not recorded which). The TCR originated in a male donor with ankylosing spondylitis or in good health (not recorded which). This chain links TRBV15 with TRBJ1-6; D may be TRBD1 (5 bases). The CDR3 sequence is CATSAQRDGGVPLHF. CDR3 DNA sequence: TGTGCCACCAGCGCCCAAAGGGACGGTGGTGTTCCCCTCCACTTT.